The present T cell receptor beta chain was sequenced within a study of T-cell memory formation after mild COVID-19. For the study at large: TCR clusters largely stayed donor specific.

TCRdb processed the 5' RACE reads anew with MiXCR; each CDR3 protein has one entry. The table records roughly 510,000 distinct CDR3 sequences, around 16% of them present only once. Sequenced sample: PBMCs or a T cell subset sorted from them (not recorded which). This TCR was recovered from an adult woman who had mild COVID-19 (a few samples of this study predate the infection). Cell type and time point are not known.

Written as DNA, the CDR3 is TGTGCCAGCAGCCCCATTGGGGGCGGGAGATTCACAGATACGCAGTATTTT. It encodes CASSPIGGGRFTDTQYF. The genes are TRBV12-3 or TRBV12-4 and TRBJ2-3; tentative D call: TRBD2 (7 bases). V lost 6 bases and J lost 2, with 21 bases in between. The CDR3 spans 17 residues.